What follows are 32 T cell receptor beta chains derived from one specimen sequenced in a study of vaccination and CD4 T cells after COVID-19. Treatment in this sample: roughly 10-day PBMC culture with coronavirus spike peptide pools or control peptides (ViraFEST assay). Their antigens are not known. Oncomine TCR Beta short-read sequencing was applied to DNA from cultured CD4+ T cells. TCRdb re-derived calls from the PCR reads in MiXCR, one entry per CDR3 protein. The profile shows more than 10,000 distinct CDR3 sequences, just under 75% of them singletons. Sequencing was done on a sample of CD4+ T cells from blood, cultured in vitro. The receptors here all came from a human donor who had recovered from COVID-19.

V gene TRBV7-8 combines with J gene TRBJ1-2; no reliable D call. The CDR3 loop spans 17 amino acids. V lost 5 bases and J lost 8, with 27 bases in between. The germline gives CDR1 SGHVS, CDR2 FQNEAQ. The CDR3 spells CASSLIRIDPTRRGYTF. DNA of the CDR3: TGTGCCAGCAGCCTCATCCGAATTGACCCAACCCGGCGGGGCTACACCTTC.

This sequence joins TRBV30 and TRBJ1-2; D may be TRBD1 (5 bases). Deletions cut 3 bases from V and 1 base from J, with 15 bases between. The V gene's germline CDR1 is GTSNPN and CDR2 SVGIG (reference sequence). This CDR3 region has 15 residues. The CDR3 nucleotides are TGTGCCTGGAGGGGAGGGGCAGAAAATAACTATGGCTACACCTTC. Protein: CAWRGGAENNYGYTF.

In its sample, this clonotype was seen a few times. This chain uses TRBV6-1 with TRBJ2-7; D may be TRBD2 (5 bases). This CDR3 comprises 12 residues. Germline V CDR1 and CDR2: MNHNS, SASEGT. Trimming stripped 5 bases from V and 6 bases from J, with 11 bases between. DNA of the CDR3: TGTGCCAGCAGTCCGAGGGCGGGCGAGCAGTACTTC. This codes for CASSPRAGEQYF.

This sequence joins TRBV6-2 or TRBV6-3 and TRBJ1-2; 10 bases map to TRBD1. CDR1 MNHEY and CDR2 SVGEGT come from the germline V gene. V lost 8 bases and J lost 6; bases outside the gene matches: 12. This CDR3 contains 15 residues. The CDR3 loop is CASEHRPGTGDGYTF. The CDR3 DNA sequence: TGTGCCAGCGAGCACCGTCCCGGGACAGGGGATGGCTACACCTTC.

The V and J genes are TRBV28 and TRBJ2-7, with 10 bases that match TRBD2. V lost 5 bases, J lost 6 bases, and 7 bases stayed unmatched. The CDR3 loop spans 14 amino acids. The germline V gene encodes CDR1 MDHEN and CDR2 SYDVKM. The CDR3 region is CASSVGTSDSEQYF. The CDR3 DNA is TGTGCCAGCAGTGTCGGGACTAGCGATTCCGAGCAGTACTTC.

The CDR3: CASSLRGTGIQPQHF. The DNA for the CDR3 is TGTGCCAGCAGTTTACGAGGGACAGGGATCCAGCCCCAGCATTTT. The chain links TRBV28 to TRBJ1-5; 9 nucleotides align to TRBD1. Germline CDR1 and CDR2: MDHEN and SYDVKM. The CDR3 is made up of 15 amino acids. V lost 2 bases, J lost 7 bases, and 6 bases stayed unmatched.

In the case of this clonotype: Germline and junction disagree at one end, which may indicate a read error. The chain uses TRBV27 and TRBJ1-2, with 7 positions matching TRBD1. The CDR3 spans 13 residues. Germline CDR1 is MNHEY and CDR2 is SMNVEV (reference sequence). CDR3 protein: CTSSLQGNYGYTF. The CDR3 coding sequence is TGTACCAGCAGTTTACAGGGGAACTATGGCTACACCTTC.

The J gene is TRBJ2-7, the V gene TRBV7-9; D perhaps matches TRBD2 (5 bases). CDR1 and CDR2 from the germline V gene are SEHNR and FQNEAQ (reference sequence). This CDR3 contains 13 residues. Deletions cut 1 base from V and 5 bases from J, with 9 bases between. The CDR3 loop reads CASSLGRTDEQYF. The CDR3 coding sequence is TGTGCCAGCAGCTTAGGGAGGACGGACGAGCAGTACTTC.

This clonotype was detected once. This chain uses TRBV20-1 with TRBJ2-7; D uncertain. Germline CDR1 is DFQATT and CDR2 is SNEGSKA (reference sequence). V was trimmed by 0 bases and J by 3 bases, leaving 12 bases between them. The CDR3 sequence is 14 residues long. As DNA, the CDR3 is TGCAGTGCTAGAGAAGGGCGGCTAAACTACGAGCAGTACTTC. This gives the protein CSAREGRLNYEQYF.

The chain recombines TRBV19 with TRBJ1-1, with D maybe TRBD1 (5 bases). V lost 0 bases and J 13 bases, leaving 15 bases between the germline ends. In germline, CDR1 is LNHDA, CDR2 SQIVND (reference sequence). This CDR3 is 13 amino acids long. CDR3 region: CASSIDRTRRGFF. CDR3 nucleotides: TGTGCCAGTAGTATAGATCGGACACGCCGGGGTTTCTTT.

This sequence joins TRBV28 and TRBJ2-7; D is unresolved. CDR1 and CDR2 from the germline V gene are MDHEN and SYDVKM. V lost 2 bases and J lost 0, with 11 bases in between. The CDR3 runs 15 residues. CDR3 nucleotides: TGTGCCAGCAGTTTACGCCAACGGGTCTCCTACGAGCAGTACTTC. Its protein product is CASSLRQRVSYEQYF.

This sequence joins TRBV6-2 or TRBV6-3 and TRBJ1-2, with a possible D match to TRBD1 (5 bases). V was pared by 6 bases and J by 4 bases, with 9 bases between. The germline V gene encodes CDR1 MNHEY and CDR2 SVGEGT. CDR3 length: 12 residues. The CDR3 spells CASSSTGYGYTF. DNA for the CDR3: TGTGCCAGCAGCTCCACAGGCTATGGCTACACCTTC.

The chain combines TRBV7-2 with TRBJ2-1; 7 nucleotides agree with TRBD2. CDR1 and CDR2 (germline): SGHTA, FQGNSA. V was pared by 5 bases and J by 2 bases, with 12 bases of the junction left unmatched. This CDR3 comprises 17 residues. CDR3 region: CASSAQAGTITYNEQFF. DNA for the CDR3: TGTGCCAGCAGCGCCCAAGCCGGGACTATCACCTACAATGAGCAGTTCTTC.

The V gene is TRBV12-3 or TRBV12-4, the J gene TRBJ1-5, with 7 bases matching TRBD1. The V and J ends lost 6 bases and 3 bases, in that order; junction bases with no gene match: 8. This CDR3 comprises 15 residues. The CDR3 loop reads CASSLRQGPNQPQHF. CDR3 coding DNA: TGTGCCAGCAGCCTTCGACAGGGCCCCAATCAGCCCCAGCATTTT.

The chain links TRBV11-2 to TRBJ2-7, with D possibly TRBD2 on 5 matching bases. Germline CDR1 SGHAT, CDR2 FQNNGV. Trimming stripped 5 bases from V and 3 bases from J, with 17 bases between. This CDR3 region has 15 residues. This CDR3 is CASSPMAGNLYEQYF. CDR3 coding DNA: TGTGCCAGCAGCCCAATGGCCGGGAATCTCTACGAGCAGTACTTC.

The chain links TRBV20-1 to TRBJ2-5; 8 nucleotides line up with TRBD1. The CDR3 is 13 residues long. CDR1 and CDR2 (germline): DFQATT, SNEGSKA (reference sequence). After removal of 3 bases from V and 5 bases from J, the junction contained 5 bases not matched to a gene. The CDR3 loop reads CSARGQVGETQYF. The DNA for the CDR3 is TGCAGTGCTAGGGGACAGGTCGGGGAGACCCAGTACTTC.

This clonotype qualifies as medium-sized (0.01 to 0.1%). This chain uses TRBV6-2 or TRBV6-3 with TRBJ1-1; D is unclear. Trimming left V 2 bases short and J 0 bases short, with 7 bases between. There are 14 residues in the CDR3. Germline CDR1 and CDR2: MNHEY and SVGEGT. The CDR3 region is CASSYLVMNTEAFF. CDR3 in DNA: TGTGCCAGCAGTTACCTGGTCATGAACACTGAAGCTTTCTTT.

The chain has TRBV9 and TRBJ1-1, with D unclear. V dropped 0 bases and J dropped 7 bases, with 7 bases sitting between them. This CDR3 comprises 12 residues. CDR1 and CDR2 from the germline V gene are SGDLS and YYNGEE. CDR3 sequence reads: CASSVEEHEAFF. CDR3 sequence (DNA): TGTGCCAGCAGCGTAGAAGAGCATGAAGCTTTCTTT. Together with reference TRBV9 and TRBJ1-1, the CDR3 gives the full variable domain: DSGVTQTPKHLITATGQRVTLRCSPRSGDLSVYWYQQSLDQGLQFLIQYYNGEERAKGNILERFSAQQFPDLHSELNLSSLELGDSALYFCASSVEEHEAFFGQGTRLTVV.

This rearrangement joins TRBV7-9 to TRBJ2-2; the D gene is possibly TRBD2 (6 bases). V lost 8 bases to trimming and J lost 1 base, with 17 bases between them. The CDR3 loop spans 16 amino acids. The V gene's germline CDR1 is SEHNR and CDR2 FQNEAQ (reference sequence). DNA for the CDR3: TGTGCCAGCCCCCCCCGGCGGGAAGGGAACACCGGGGAGCTGTTTTTT. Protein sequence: CASPPRREGNTGELFF.

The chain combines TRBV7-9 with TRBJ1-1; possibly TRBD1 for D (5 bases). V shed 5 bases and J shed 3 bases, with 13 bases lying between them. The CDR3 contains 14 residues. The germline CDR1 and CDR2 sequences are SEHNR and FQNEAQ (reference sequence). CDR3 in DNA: TGTGCCAGCAGCCCGCGACAGACTCACACTGAAGCTTTCTTT. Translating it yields CASSPRQTHTEAFF.

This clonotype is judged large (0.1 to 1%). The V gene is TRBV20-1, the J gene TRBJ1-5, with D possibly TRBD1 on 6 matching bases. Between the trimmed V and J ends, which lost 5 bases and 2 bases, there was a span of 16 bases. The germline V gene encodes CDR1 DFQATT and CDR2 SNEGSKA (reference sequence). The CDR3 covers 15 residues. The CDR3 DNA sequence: TGCAGTGCTGCCCTACAGGGACGAGGCAATCAGCCCCAGCATTTT. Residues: CSAALQGRGNQPQHF.

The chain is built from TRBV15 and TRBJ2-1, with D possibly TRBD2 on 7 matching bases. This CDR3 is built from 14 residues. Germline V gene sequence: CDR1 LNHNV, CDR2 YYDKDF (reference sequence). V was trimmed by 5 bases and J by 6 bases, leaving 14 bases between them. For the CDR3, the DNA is TGTGCCACCAGCCGGGGGGCGGGCGGCAATGAGCAGTTCTTC. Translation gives CATSRGAGGNEQFF.

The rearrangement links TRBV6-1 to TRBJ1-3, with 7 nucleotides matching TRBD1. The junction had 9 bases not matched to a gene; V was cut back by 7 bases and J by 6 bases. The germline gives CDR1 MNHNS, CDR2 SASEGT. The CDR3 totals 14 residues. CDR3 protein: CASMIDRAINTIYF. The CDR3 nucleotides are TGTGCCAGCATGATAGACAGGGCAATAAACACCATATATTTT.

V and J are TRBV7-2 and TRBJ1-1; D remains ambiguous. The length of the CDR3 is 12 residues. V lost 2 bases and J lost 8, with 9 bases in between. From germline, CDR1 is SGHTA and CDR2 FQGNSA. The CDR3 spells CASSLSGMEAFF. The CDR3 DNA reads TGTGCCAGCAGCTTAAGTGGAATGGAAGCTTTCTTT.

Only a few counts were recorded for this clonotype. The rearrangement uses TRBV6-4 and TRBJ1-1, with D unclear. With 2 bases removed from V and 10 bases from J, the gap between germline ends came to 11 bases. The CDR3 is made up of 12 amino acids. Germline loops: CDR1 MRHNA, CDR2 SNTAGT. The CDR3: CASSDGRGLAFF. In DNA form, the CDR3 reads TGTGCCAGCAGTGACGGGCGGGGTTTAGCTTTCTTT.

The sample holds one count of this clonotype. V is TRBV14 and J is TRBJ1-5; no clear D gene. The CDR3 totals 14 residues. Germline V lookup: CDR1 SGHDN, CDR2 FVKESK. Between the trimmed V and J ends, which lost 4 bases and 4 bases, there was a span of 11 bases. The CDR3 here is CASSLDGPNQPQHF. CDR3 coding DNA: TGTGCCAGCAGCCTGGACGGTCCGAATCAGCCCCAGCATTTT.

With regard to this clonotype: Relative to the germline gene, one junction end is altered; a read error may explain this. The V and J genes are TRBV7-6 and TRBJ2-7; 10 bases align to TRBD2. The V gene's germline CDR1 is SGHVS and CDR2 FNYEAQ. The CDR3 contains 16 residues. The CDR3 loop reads CASSLGVGLADAVQYF. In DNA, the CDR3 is TGTGCTAGCAGCTTAGGCGTAGGACTAGCGGATGCGGTGCAGTACTTC.

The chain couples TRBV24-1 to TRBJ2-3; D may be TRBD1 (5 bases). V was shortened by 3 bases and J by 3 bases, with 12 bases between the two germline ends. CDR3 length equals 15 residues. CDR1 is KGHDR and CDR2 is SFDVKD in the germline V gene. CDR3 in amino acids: CATSDPSAGTDTQYF. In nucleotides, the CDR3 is TGTGCCACCAGTGATCCTTCTGCAGGGACAGATACGCAGTATTTT.

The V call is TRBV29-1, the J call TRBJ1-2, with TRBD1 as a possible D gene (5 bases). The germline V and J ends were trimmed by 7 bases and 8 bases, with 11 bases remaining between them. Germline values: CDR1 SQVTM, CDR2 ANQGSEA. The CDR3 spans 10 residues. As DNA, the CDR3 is TGCAGCGGAGGGGACTCGGGCTACACCTTC. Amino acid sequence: CSGGDSGYTF.

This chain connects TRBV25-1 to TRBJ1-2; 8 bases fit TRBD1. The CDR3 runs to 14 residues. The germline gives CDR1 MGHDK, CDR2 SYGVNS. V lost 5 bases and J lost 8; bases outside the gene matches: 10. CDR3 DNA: TGTGCCAGCAGTAAGAACAGGGGGGATCGGGGCTACACCTTC. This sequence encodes CASSKNRGDRGYTF.

CDR3 in DNA: TGTGCCAGCAGCTTAACGGAAGCGGACTATGGCTACACCTTC. Encoded protein: CASSLTEADYGYTF. The chain links TRBV7-2 to TRBJ1-2; D unclear. V lost 2 bases and J lost 3, with 10 bases in between. The CDR3 sequence is 14 residues long. The germline V gene has CDR1 SGHTA and CDR2 FQGNSA.

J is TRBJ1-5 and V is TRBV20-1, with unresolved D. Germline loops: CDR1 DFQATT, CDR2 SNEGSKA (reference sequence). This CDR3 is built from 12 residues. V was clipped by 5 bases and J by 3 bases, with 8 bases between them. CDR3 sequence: CSALDINQPQHF. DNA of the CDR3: TGCAGTGCTTTAGATATCAATCAGCCCCAGCATTTT.